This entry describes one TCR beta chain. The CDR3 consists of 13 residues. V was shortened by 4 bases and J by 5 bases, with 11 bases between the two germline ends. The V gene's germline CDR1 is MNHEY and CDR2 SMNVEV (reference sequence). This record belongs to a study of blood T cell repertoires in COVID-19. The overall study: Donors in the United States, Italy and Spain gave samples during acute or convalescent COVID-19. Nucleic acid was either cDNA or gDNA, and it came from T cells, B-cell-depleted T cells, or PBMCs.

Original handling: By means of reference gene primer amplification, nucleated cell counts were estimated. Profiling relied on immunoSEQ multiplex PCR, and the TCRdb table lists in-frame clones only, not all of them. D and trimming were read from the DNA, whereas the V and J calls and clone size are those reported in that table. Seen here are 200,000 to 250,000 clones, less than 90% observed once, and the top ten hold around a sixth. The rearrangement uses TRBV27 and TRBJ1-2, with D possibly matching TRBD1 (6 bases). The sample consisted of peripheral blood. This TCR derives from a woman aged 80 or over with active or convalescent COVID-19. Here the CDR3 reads CASSSDSAYGYTF. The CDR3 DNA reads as TGTGCCAGCAGTTCGGACAGTGCTTATGGCTACACCTTC.